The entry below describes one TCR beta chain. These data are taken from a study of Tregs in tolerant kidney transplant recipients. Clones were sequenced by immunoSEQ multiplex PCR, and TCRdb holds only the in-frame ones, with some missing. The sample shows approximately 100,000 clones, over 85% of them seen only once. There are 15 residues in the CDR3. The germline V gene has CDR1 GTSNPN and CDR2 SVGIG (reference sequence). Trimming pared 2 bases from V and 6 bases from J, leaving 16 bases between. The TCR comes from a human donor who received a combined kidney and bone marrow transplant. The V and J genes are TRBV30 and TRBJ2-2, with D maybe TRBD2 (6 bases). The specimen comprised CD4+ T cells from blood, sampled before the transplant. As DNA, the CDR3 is TGTGCCTGGAGTATAGGAGGGACCCTCGCCGGGGAGCTGTTTTTT. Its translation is CAWSIGGTLAGELFF.